This entry concerns a single TCR beta chain. There is no known antigen for this receptor. No qualities accompany the bases; no much larger clone lies one base away. The data originate from a study of blood T cell repertoires in COVID-19 (dated by TCRdb to 2018 to 2021). With regard to the full study: Samples from collaborators originated in the United States, Italy and Spain and spanned both the acute and convalescent phases of COVID-19. The material from the prospective study consisted of cDNA or gDNA derived from T cells, B-cell-depleted T cells, or PBMCs. Subjects who had been exposed to COVID-19, were actively infected with it, or had recovered from it provided the deeply sampled blood TCRbeta repertoires that made up the dataset. A freely available public database, intended as a resource for researchers studying the immune response to SARS-CoV-2, is where the repertoires were released. The samples were drawn from the first 160 participants of the ongoing ImmuneRACE study and from 1,254 subjects provided by 6 global collaborators. Sample metadata almost always included a de-identified subject ID, COVID-19 status, age in years and sex. Where available, HLA class I and class II types were taken from metadata supplied by the sample provider and were not determined by assay-based typing.

Participants in the prospective study were enrolled through a virtual design, were aged roughly 18 to 100 years, and lived in about 25 United States geographic areas. To assign participants to cohorts, the prospective study relied on clinical history that participants themselves reported in a screening survey and a study questionnaire. Recovered participants in ImmuneRACE Cohort 3 were defined by two consecutive negative NP/OP PCR tests, clearance by a healthcare professional, or resolution of symptoms. In the prospective study, mobile phlebotomists collected whole blood, serum and a nasopharyngeal or oropharyngeal swab from each participant. Additional blood draws and questionnaires over an approximately two-month period could optionally be provided by prospective study participants. Prospective study blood samples were shipped either frozen or at room temperature before DNA extraction. What the study reported, not specific to this receptor: The amount of clinical and demographic metadata varied by source and participant and was provided uncurated.

From the cysteine through the phenylalanine, the CDR3 covers 16 amino acids. The kept DNA is CDR3 alone, 48 bases in frame from the first base. V drops 4 bases and J drops 3 bases, leaving 18 bases in between. The germline V gene (reference sequence) specifies LGHDT as CDR1 and YNNKEL as CDR2. TCRbeta CDR3 regions were amplified from genomic DNA using the immunoSEQ Assay, a bias-controlled multiplex PCR. Processing in the source paper ran as follows. The number of nucleated cells in each sample was estimated by amplification of reference gene primers within the assay. To quantify the absolute abundance of each unique TCRbeta CDR3 rearrangement, sequence reads were collapsed and filtered. Productive Simpson clonality was computed per sample as the square root of Simpson's diversity index over productive rearrangements. TCRdb stores this immuneACCESS table with in-frame sequences only. Part of the clones is absent; in the studies checked, under half of the shortfall reflects unresolved V genes, and no reason is known for the rest. V and J calls and clone size are those listed in that table; D and trimming were worked out from the DNA. The sample table shows around 450,000 clones, and less than 95% are seen once. Jointly, the top ten make up approximately 0.65% of the sample.

What was sequenced was PBMCs or T cells enriched from blood (not recorded which). The sequence is built from TRBV3-1 (or the pseudogene TRBV3-2) and TRBJ1-1, with TRBD1 perhaps the D gene, on 6 matching bases. The clonotype was recovered from a man younger than 35 who had recovered from COVID-19. The bases read TGTGCCAGCAGCCCCCGGACAGTCCGGCGGGACACTGAAGCTTTCTTT. Its protein product is CASSPRTVRRDTEAFF.